The 25 T cell receptor beta chains below all came from one sample that was sequenced in a study of post-analysis software for immune sequencing data. TCR beta libraries were prepared from cDNA with unique molecular identifiers. TCRdb fed the PCR reads into MiXCR, producing one record per CDR3 protein. The table includes hundreds of thousands of distinct CDR3 sequences, approximately 50% detected once. Their target antigens are unknown. Study observations and caveats: Relative to controls, patients had 4 or 5 TRBV segments at higher frequency, with TRBV5-6, TRBV5-1 and TRBV20-1 among these.

Sequencing used blood. These receptors all stem from a girl aged 10-17 years with multiple sclerosis.

The chain couples TRBV27 to TRBJ2-7, with 12 bases matching TRBD2. The CDR3 extends over 15 amino acids. The germline V gene has CDR1 MNHEY and CDR2 SMNVEV (reference sequence). The ends lost 2 bases at V and 5 bases at J; junction bases unmatched: 4. The CDR3 DNA reads TGTGCCAGCAGTTTACTAGCGGGAGGGCCAGACGAGCAGTACTTC. Its protein product is CASSLLAGGPDEQYF.

This clonotype was recorded a few times. The chain carries TRBV7-9 and TRBJ2-1; D unresolved. Per the germline V gene, CDR1 is SEHNR and CDR2 is FQNEAQ (reference sequence). The CDR3 covers 15 residues. The ends were cut back, 5 bases at V and 0 bases at J, with 11 bases in the middle. This CDR3 is CASSPVSPSYNEQFF. Here the CDR3 DNA reads TGTGCCAGCAGCCCCGTTAGCCCCTCCTACAATGAGCAGTTCTTC.

V and J are TRBV29-1 and TRBJ2-6; the D is unclear. This CDR3 is 13 amino acids long. Trimming took off 7 bases at V and 0 bases at J, with 7 bases between the two ends. Germline V CDR1 and CDR2: SQVTM, ANQGSEA. The chain's CDR3 is CSAHSSGANVLTF. In nucleotides, the CDR3 is TGCAGCGCACATAGCTCTGGGGCCAACGTCCTGACTTTC.

The rearrangement joins TRBV29-1 to TRBJ1-1; the match to TRBD1 covers 12 bases. V was pared by 0 bases and J by 5 bases, with 10 bases of the junction left unmatched. The CDR3 consists of 17 residues. Germline CDR1 reads SQVTM; CDR2 reads ANQGSEA. As DNA, the CDR3 is TGCAGCGTTGAAGATCATGGGACAGGGGGCTGGAATACTGAAGCTTTCTTT. It is translated as CSVEDHGTGGWNTEAFF. The full variable domain, rest sourced from reference TRBV29-1 and TRBJ1-1, is SAVISQKPSRDICQRGTSLTIQCQVDSQVTMMFWYRQQPGQSLTLIATANQGSEATYESGFVIDKFPISRPNLTFSTLTVSNMSPEDSSIYLCSVEDHGTGGWNTEAFFGQGTRLTVV.

This clonotype was observed a few times. Mismatch with germline at one junction end may stem from a read error. CDR3: CASSLSLASSSYNEQFF. CDR3 DNA: TGTGCTAGCAGCTTATCACTAGCGTCGAGCTCCTACAATGAGCAGTTCTTC. The rearrangement uses TRBV7-7 and TRBJ2-1; the match to TRBD2 covers 7 bases. There are 17 residues in the CDR3. CDR1 SSHAT and CDR2 FNYEAQ come from the germline V gene (reference sequence).

CDR3 sequence: CASALGTAYEQYF. The CDR3 DNA reads as TGCGCCAGCGCGTTAGGAACCGCCTACGAGCAGTACTTC. This chain links TRBV5-1 with TRBJ2-7; D not certain. Trimming cost V 7 bases and J 2 bases, with 13 bases left between them. The CDR3 contains 13 residues. Looked up from germline, CDR1 is SGHRS and CDR2 is YFSETQ. Drawing the rest from reference TRBV5-1 and TRBJ2-7, the complete variable domain is KAGVTQTPRYLIKTRGQQVTLSCSPISGHRSVSWYQQTPGQGLQFLFEYFSETQRNKGNFPGRFSGRQFSNSRSEMNVSTLELGDSALYLCASALGTAYEQYFGPGTRLTVT.

The chain is built from TRBV12-5 and TRBJ2-5; no reliable D call. The germline V gene has CDR1 LGHNT and CDR2 FRNRAP. The CDR3 is 11 residues long. V lost 6 bases, J lost 13 bases, and 15 bases lay in between. Here the CDR3 reads CASGSPVPMYF. CDR3 nucleotide sequence: TGTGCTAGTGGGTCCCCTGTACCGATGTACTTC.

In this sample, this clonotype turned up once. The chain links TRBV7-9 to TRBJ2-7, with TRBD1 identical over 8 bases. Trimming took 1 base from V and 7 from J; bases not matched to a gene: 6. Germline V gene lookup returns CDR1 SEHNR and CDR2 FQNEAQ (reference sequence). The CDR3 is made up of 14 amino acids. The CDR3 sequence: CASSLVGQVDEQYF. CDR3 sequence (DNA): TGTGCCAGCAGCTTAGTGGGACAGGTCGATGAGCAGTACTTC.

This rearrangement joins TRBV5-5 to TRBJ2-1; D might be TRBD1 or TRBD2, each matching 5 bases. Trimming removed 4 bases at V and 2 bases at J, with 19 bases between. Germline CDR1 is SGHKS and CDR2 is YYEKEE (reference sequence). The CDR3 totals 17 residues. The CDR3, as DNA: TGTGCCAGCAGCACGCTAGCCGGGACGCAAGCCTACAATGAGCAGTTCTTC. The encoded protein is CASSTLAGTQAYNEQFF.

This clonotype was observed a handful of times. The V call is TRBV7-2, the J call TRBJ2-1, with D possibly TRBD2 on 6 matching bases. Between the trimmed V and J ends, which lost 3 bases and 10 bases, there was a span of 10 bases. This CDR3 has 12 amino acids. CDR1 and CDR2 (germline): SGHTA, FQGNSA. Here the CDR3 reads CASSFQAGEQFF. For the CDR3, the DNA is TGTGCCAGCAGCTTTCAGGCGGGGGAGCAGTTCTTC.

The chain combines TRBV5-1 with TRBJ2-1, with TRBD2 as a possible D gene (6 bases). With 0 bases removed from V and 4 bases from J, the gap between germline ends came to 14 bases. This CDR3 is 16 amino acids long. Germline lookup yields CDR1 SGHRS and CDR2 YFSETQ. CDR3 sequence reads: CASSLARDSQYNEQFF. Written as DNA, the CDR3 is TGCGCCAGCAGCTTGGCCCGGGACTCTCAATACAATGAGCAGTTCTTC. Together with reference TRBV5-1 and TRBJ2-1, the CDR3 gives the full variable domain: KAGVTQTPRYLIKTRGQQVTLSCSPISGHRSVSWYQQTPGQGLQFLFEYFSETQRNKGNFPGRFSGRQFSNSRSEMNVSTLELGDSALYLCASSLARDSQYNEQFFGPGTRLTVL.

About this clonotype: Compared with germline, one end of the junction differs, possibly owing to a read error. The chain uses TRBV5-1 and TRBJ2-3; maybe TRBD1 (5 bases). Per the germline V gene, CDR1 is SGHRS and CDR2 is YFSETQ. This CDR3 contains 15 residues. The CDR3 DNA reads TGCGCCTGCAGCTTGGCTGGCAGGGTTCCAGATACGCAGTATTTT. Its protein product is CACSLAGRVPDTQYF.

The chain combines TRBV29-1 with TRBJ2-1, with TRBD1 matching 7 bases. The CDR3 spans 13 residues. The germline V gene has CDR1 SQVTM and CDR2 ANQGSEA. V lost 4 bases and J lost 7; bases outside the gene matches: 7. The CDR3 DNA follows: TGCAGCGTTGGATCGGGACAGCCTAATGAGCAGTTCTTC. Protein sequence: CSVGSGQPNEQFF.

The chain recombines TRBV11-1 with TRBJ2-5; no clear D gene. V was clipped by 4 bases and J by 5 bases, with 11 bases between them. The V gene's germline CDR1 is SGHAT and CDR2 FQDESV (reference sequence). The CDR3 extends over 13 amino acids. This CDR3 is CASSSRMRETQYF. Here the CDR3 DNA reads TGTGCCAGCAGCTCCCGAATGAGGGAGACCCAGTACTTC. Together with reference TRBV11-1 and TRBJ2-5, the CDR3 gives the full variable domain: EAEVAQSPRYKITEKSQAVAFWCDPISGHATLYWYRQILGQGPELLVQFQDESVVDDSQLPKDRFSAERLKGVDSTLKIQPAELGDSAMYLCASSSRMRETQYFGPGTRLLVL.

V usage is TRBV5-1 and J usage is TRBJ2-4; TRBD1 matches 7 bases. This CDR3 is 17 amino acids long. CDR1 is SGHRS, CDR2 YFSETQ, per germline. V gave up 0 bases and J gave up 0 bases; unmatched junction bases: 6. The CDR3 DNA follows: TGCGCCAGCAGCTTGGGATACGGGACAGTAGCCAAAAACATTCAGTACTTC. Translating gives CASSLGYGTVAKNIQYF.

The chain carries TRBV2 and TRBJ1-1; D unresolved. The CDR3 has 13 amino acids. The germline V gene encodes CDR1 SNHLY and CDR2 FYNNEI. Trimming took 3 bases from V and 11 from J, leaving 16 bases between them. This chain's CDR3 is CASSEAVTNNAFF. The DNA for the CDR3 is TGTGCCAGCAGTGAGGCGGTAACAAACAACGCTTTCTTT. The full variable domain, rest sourced from reference TRBV2 and TRBJ1-1, is EPEVTQTPSHQVTQMGQEVILRCVPISNHLYFYWYRQILGQKVEFLVSFYNNEISEKSEIFDDQFSVERPDGSNFTLKIRSTKLEDSAMYFCASSEAVTNNAFFGQGTRLTVV.

This clonotype has more than one count but fewer than ten. The chain has TRBV20-1 and TRBJ2-7, with D perhaps matching TRBD2 (6 bases). Germline CDR1 DFQATT, CDR2 SNEGSKA (reference sequence). This CDR3 has 14 amino acids. The ends were cut back, 3 bases at V and 4 bases at J, with 16 bases in the middle. CDR3 amino acids: CSASPGGGVYEQYF. CDR3 nucleotides: TGCAGTGCTAGTCCCGGGGGTGGGGTTTACGAGCAGTACTTC.

The CDR3 region is CASTKAGGGGTTYEQYF. The DNA of the CDR3 is TGTGCCAGCACCAAAGCGGGAGGCGGCGGGACCACCTACGAGCAGTACTTC. V and J are TRBV5-4 and TRBJ2-7; 9 bases are shared with TRBD2. The CDR3 runs 17 residues. Looked up from germline, CDR1 is SGHNT and CDR2 is YYREEE (reference sequence). The J segment lost 2 bases and the V segment lost 6 bases, leaving 15 bases of the junction unmatched.

The V gene is TRBV3-1, the J gene TRBJ1-2; TRBD1 might be the D (6 bases). This CDR3 contains 16 residues. CDR1 LGHDT and CDR2 YNNKEL come from the germline V gene (reference sequence). Trimming took 3 bases from V and 0 from J, leaving 14 bases between them. CDR3 DNA sequence: TGTGCCAGCAGCCAGAGGGGGGGTGCAGCTAACTATGGCTACACCTTC. Residues: CASSQRGGAANYGYTF.

The rearrangement joins TRBV12-3 or TRBV12-4 to TRBJ2-5; 11 bases are shared with TRBD2. Judging by the DNA end, TRBJ2-7 fits better; the J call may be wrong. This CDR3 is built from 14 residues. CDR3 sequence: CASSSLAGGDEQYF. CDR3 coding DNA: TGTGCCAGCAGTTCTCTAGCGGGAGGTGACGAGCAGTACTTC.

The chain uses TRBV12-5 and TRBJ2-5; D possibly matches TRBD1 or TRBD2 (9 bases each). The germline gives CDR1 LGHNT, CDR2 FRNRAP. CDR3 length: 20 residues. Trimming cost V 1 base and J 11 bases, with 35 bases left between them. Here the CDR3 reads CASGLEEGQGLASGNNGQYF. The CDR3, as DNA: TGTGCTAGTGGTTTGGAAGAAGGACAGGGGTTGGCTAGCGGGAACAACGGGCAGTACTTC.

The chain employs TRBV5-1 and TRBJ2-5; TRBD2 aligns across 11 bases. The DNA end is a closer match to TRBJ2-7, so the J assignment may be wrong. The CDR3 sequence is 17 residues long. Germline V lookup: CDR1 SGHRS, CDR2 YFSETQ. The CDR3: CASSLGPSGRNVDEQYF. DNA for the CDR3: TGCGCCAGCAGCTTGGGCCCTAGCGGGAGGAATGTGGACGAGCAGTACTTC.

This clonotype was detected a few times. The CDR3 loop reads CSVEDQSYEQYF. The CDR3, as DNA: TGCAGCGTTGAAGATCAGTCCTACGAGCAGTACTTC. The rearrangement links TRBV29-1 to TRBJ2-7; D is undetermined. The CDR3 consists of 12 residues. Trimming took off 0 bases at V and 1 base at J, with 4 bases between the two ends. Germline CDR1 is SQVTM and CDR2 is ANQGSEA.

This clonotype was found a few times. This chain links TRBV6-5 with TRBJ2-5; no clear D. From germline, CDR1 is MNHEY and CDR2 SVGAGI. This CDR3 is 12 amino acids long. The V end was cut by 5 bases, the J end by 5 bases, with 9 bases between. Written as DNA, the CDR3 is TGTGCCAGCAGTCCGACCGGGGAGACCCAGTACTTC. This codes for CASSPTGETQYF.

The chain recombines TRBV12-3 or TRBV12-4 with TRBJ2-1, with D possibly TRBD2 on 5 matching bases. The CDR3 contains 16 residues. V lost 2 bases to trimming and J lost 1 base, with 12 bases between them. The CDR3 reads CASSLLASRSYNEQFF. Here the CDR3 DNA reads TGTGCCAGCAGTTTATTAGCGTCACGATCCTACAATGAGCAGTTCTTC.